Shown below are 9 T cell receptor beta chains from a single sample sequenced in a study of T cell responses to AZD1222 COVID-19 vaccine. Libraries were prepared by immunoSEQ multiplex PCR; TCRdb keeps only in-frame clonotypes and omits some of them. The profile shows 150,000 or so clones, about 94% of them singletons. This sample comprised peripheral blood, obtained on day 0 of AZD1222 vaccination. Source of these receptors: an adult in good health.

CDR3 nucleotide sequence: TGTGCCAGCAGCCAAGATCGAGTCTCCTACGAGCAGTACTTC. This encodes CASSQDRVSYEQYF. The chain has TRBV3-1 (or the pseudogene TRBV3-2) and TRBJ2-7; D gene ambiguous. The CDR3 is 14 residues long. The ends were cut back, 0 bases at V and 0 bases at J, with 6 bases in the middle. The germline V gene encodes CDR1 LGHDT and CDR2 YNNKEL (reference sequence).

This clone was counted between two and nine times. The rearrangement joins TRBV12-3 or TRBV12-4 to TRBJ1-5; D is uncertain. V lost 5 bases to trimming and J lost 4 bases, with 3 bases between them. This CDR3 has 11 amino acids. The CDR3 sequence: CASSGNQPQHF. CDR3 nucleotide sequence: TGTGCCAGCAGTGGGAATCAGCCCCAGCATTTT.

This clone occurred once. The chain links TRBV19 to TRBJ2-3; D is unclear. Germline values: CDR1 LNHDA, CDR2 SQIVND (reference sequence). The CDR3 has 14 amino acids. Trimming stripped 4 bases from V and 8 bases from J, with 16 bases between. Here the CDR3 DNA reads TGTGCCAGTAGTACCCCCGTTCCCCGTGGTACGCAGTATTTT. Protein sequence: CASSTPVPRGTQYF.

The chain has TRBV6-2 or TRBV6-3 and TRBJ2-1; D possibly corresponds to TRBD1 (7 bases). Trimming pared 0 bases from V and 7 bases from J, leaving 13 bases between. Germline V gene data show CDR1 as MNHEY and CDR2 as SVGEGT. The CDR3 has 15 residues. The CDR3 bases are TGTGCCAGCAGTTACTCTCTAGCAGGGGGGAATGAGCAGTTCTTC. This translates into CASSYSLAGGNEQFF.

The chain recombines TRBV11-2 with TRBJ2-3; the D gene is possibly TRBD2 (5 bases). V lost 5 bases and J lost 3, with 21 bases in between. CDR1 and CDR2 (germline): SGHAT, FQNNGV. This CDR3 has 17 residues. CDR3 protein: CASSPPAMGVRTDTQYF. The CDR3 coding sequence is TGTGCCAGCAGCCCCCCCGCGATGGGAGTACGGACAGATACGCAGTATTTT.

This chain joins TRBV14 and TRBJ1-3; no clear D. The CDR3 runs to 15 residues. Looked up from germline, CDR1 is SGHDN and CDR2 is FVKESK. The V end was cut by 5 bases, the J end by 2 bases, with 13 bases between. The CDR3 is CASSMTTATGNTIYF. DNA of the CDR3: TGTGCCAGCAGCATGACAACAGCGACTGGAAACACCATATATTTT.

This chain uses TRBV6-5 with TRBJ2-7; 9 bases map to TRBD1. With 6 bases clipped from V and 6 bases from J, the junction kept 9 bases outside the gene matches. Looked up from germline, CDR1 is MNHEY and CDR2 is SVGAGI. This CDR3 comprises 14 residues. The DNA of the CDR3 is TGTGCCAGCAGGTTGACAGGGGGAAAGGGCGAGCAGTACTTC. It specifies CASRLTGGKGEQYF.

This rearrangement joins TRBV5-1 to TRBJ1-1; D gene uncertain. The germline V gene has CDR1 SGHRS and CDR2 YFSETQ. V lost 7 bases and J lost 0, with 10 bases in between. The CDR3 contains 13 residues. DNA of the CDR3: TGCGCCAGCGCGACTGGAATGAACACTGAAGCTTTCTTT. Its translation: CASATGMNTEAFF. Full variable domain (outside the CDR3, taken from reference TRBV5-1 and TRBJ1-1): KAGVTQTPRYLIKTRGQQVTLSCSPISGHRSVSWYQQTPGQGLQFLFEYFSETQRNKGNFPGRFSGRQFSNSRSEMNVSTLELGDSALYLCASATGMNTEAFFGQGTRLTVV.

This chain links TRBV6-6 with TRBJ2-3; D possibly corresponds to TRBD2 (5 bases). In germline, CDR1 is MNHNY, CDR2 SVGAGI (reference sequence). The CDR3 extends over 14 amino acids. Deletions cut 5 bases from V and 6 bases from J, with 15 bases between. In nucleotides, the CDR3 is TGTGCCAGCAGTCGGACTTCCGGCGGGGATACGCAGTATTTT. Translated, it gives CASSRTSGGDTQYF.